The entry that follows covers one TCR beta chain sequence. The antigen is undetermined. The CDR3 contains 16 residues. The germline V gene encodes CDR1 SGHVS and CDR2 FNYEAQ. Trimming stripped 1 base from V and 3 bases from J, with 15 bases between. The sample comes from a study of cytomegalovirus exposure and HLA in healthy donors. General observations from the study: The study recorded 150 to 200 TCR beta chains that were cytomegalovirus-associated. With DRB1 most and HLA-C fewest, TCR association rates differed between HLA loci in a later analysis. V- and J-gene trimming in TCR beta was tied to a missense DCLRE1C variant by an analysis performed later. As confirmed in vitro, a few CMV-associated chains were specific for CMV antigens.

In the PCR, 60 Vbeta and 13 Jbeta primers were used. Produced via immunoSEQ multiplex PCR; TCRdb's table is partial and in-frame only. There are tens of thousands of clones in the sample; 75% to 85% occur only once, and 5% to 6.5% lies in the top ten. Sample: PBMCs. The receptor was derived from a male donor in good health and CMV-seronegative. The chain recombines TRBV7-6 with TRBJ2-5, with D possibly being TRBD2 (5 bases). CDR3 protein: CASSLGVRTLKETQYF. The CDR3 coding sequence is TGTGCCAGCAGCTTAGGTGTGAGGACTTTGAAAGAGACCCAGTACTTC.